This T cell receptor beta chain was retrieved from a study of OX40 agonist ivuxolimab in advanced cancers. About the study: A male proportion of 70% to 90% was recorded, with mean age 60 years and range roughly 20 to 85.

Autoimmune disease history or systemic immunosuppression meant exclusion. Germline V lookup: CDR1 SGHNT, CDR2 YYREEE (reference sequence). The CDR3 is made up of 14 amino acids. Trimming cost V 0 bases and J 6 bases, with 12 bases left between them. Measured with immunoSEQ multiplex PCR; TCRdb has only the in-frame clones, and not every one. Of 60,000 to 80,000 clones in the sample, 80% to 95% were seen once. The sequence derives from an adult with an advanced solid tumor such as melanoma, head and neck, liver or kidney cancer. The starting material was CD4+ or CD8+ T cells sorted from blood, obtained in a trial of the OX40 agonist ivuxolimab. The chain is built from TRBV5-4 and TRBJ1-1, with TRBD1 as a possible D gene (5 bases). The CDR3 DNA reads TGTGCCAGCAGCTTGGCTCTGGGGACGGCTGAAGCTTTCTTT. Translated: CASSLALGTAEAFF.